This T cell receptor (beta chain) was recorded in a study of T cells in Graves' hyperthyroidism and ophthalmopathy. Researchers took RNA transcripts and amplified the TCR beta CDR3 regions from them. The study used the HTBI primer set for a first-round RT-PCR of the TCR CDR3. TCRdb passed the multiplex PCR reads through MiXCR, listing each CDR3 protein once. The repertoire holds around 520,000 distinct CDR3 sequences, with approximately 25% as singletons. The CDR3 length is 13 residues. The V end lost 8 bases, the J end lost 8 bases, and 18 bases lay between the germline ends. Looked up from germline, CDR1 is SNHLY and CDR2 is FYNNEI. Patients were excluded because of uncontrolled infection, other autoimmune disease, pregnancy or lactation. Each 10 ml fresh peripheral blood draw supplied the PBMCs. Overall study results and limits: Most thyroid clonotypes expanded above 0.001 appeared in blood too.

This clonotype was recorded at least ten times. Its target is unknown. The receptor comes from a woman younger than 45 with Graves' ophthalmopathy. The gene calls are TRBV2 and TRBJ1-1; D call uncertain. The sequenced sample consisted of blood. CDR3 residues: CASEGEAGSEAFF. The CDR3 coding sequence is TGTGCCAGCGAAGGTGAGGCCGGGTCCGAAGCTTTCTTT.